Following are 6 T cell receptor beta chains from one sample sequenced in a study of T cells of healthy individuals. TCRdb itself ran the 5' RACE reads through MiXCR, one entry per CDR3 protein. Found here are around 63,000 distinct CDR3 sequences, around 16% of them singletons; the top ten hold approximately 4.8%. The source is a human donor in good health.

The chain joins TRBV20-1 to TRBJ2-2; D is possibly TRBD2 (5 bases). V lost 1 base, J lost 4 bases, and 10 bases lay in between. This CDR3 has 14 amino acids. In germline, CDR1 is DFQATT, CDR2 SNEGSKA (reference sequence). The CDR3 coding sequence is TGCAGTGCTAGAGTTATAGAGGGCACCGGGGAGCTGTTTTTT. Residues: CSARVIEGTGELFF.

The table lists this clonotype with many counts. The chain has TRBV4-1 and TRBJ2-7; no clear D gene. CDR1 MGHRA and CDR2 YSYEKL come from the germline V gene. This CDR3 spans 12 amino acids. Trimming shortened V by 1 base and J by 6 bases, and 7 bases separated the two germline ends. The CDR3 coding sequence is TGCGCCAGCAGCCAAGTGAAGGGCGAGCAGTACTTC. Protein product: CASSQVKGEQYF.

The gene calls are TRBV11-1 and TRBJ2-2; no firm D call. Germline V lookup: CDR1 SGHAT, CDR2 FQDESV (reference sequence). Trimming took 4 bases from V and 10 from J, leaving 13 bases between them. CDR3 size: 13 residues. The CDR3 protein is CASSYRRAEELFF. CDR3 coding DNA: TGTGCCAGCAGCTACCGACGGGCGGAGGAGCTGTTTTTT.

This clonotype came up many times. The CDR3 DNA follows: TGTGCCAGCAGACCCGGGGAGGACTACGAGCAGTACTTC. The encoded protein is CASRPGEDYEQYF. The chain combines TRBV6-6 with TRBJ2-7, with a weak D call TRBD2 (6 bases). Germline V CDR1 and CDR2: MNHNY, SVGAGI (reference sequence). The CDR3 contains 13 residues. The ends were cut back, 6 bases at V and 3 bases at J, with 12 bases in the middle.

The chain combines TRBV7-3 with TRBJ2-2; 7 nucleotides align to TRBD2. The V and J ends lost 9 bases and 0 bases, in that order; junction bases with no gene match: 7. CDR1 and CDR2 (germline): SGHTA, FQGTGA. This CDR3 comprises 15 residues. CDR3 DNA sequence: TGTGCCAGTAAAAGCGGGGCCGCGAACACCGGGGAGCTGTTTTTT. Amino acids: CASKSGAANTGELFF.

V usage is TRBV5-6 and J usage is TRBJ1-5, with no clear D. The CDR3 extends over 15 amino acids. CDR1 is SGHDT, CDR2 YYEEEE, per germline. V lost 4 bases, J lost 2 bases, and 13 bases lay in between. CDR3 DNA: TGTGCCAGCAGCAAAACGGACTACGGCAATCAGCCCCAGCATTTT. This translates into CASSKTDYGNQPQHF.